The present T cell receptor (beta chain) was sequenced within a study of radiotherapy plus CTLA-4 blockade in lung cancer. Study-wide background: Disease control was achieved by over 25% of patients, and objective responses by over 15%.

Assay: immunoSEQ multiplex PCR; the TCRdb copy retains only in-frame clones and omits some. The table records tens of thousands of clones, 70% to 85% of them present only once. Worth noting for this clone: As yet, its antigen is unknown.

Findings of the study overall: TCR clones originating in tumors grew in number in blood after radiotherapy plus ipilimumab. Strongest reported response predictors: early blood clone changes and post-radiation interferon-beta.

Each patient with chemo-refractory metastatic non-small-cell lung cancer was treated with focal radiation plus CTLA-4 blockade using ipilimumab. The germline gives CDR1 MNHNS, CDR2 SASEGT. Trimming stripped 0 bases from V and 2 bases from J, with 10 bases between. The length of the CDR3 is 15 residues. The sequence came from a human donor with non-small cell lung cancer who had a partial response to radiotherapy plus ipilimumab. The chain employs TRBV6-1 and TRBJ1-2; weak D call: TRBD1 (5 bases). Sequencing used peripheral blood, obtained from a patient treated with radiotherapy plus ipilimumab. The CDR3 spells CASSEAGGVNYGYTF. CDR3 sequence (DNA): TGTGCCAGCAGTGAAGCGGGGGGTGTGAACTATGGCTACACCTTC.